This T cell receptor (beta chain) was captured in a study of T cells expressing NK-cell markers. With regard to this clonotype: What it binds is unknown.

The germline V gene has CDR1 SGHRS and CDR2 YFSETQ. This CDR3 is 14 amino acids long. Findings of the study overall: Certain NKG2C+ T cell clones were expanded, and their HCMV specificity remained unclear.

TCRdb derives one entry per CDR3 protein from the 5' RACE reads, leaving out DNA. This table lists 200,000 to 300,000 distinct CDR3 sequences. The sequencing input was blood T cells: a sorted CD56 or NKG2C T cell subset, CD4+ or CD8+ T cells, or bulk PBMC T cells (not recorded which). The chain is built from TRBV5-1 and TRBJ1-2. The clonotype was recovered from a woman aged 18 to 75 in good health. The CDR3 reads CASNPDYSDYGYTF.